A single sample gave rise to the 2 T cell receptor beta chains below, sequenced in a study of CD4 T cells in relation to SARS-CoV-2 and coronaviruses. Their cognate antigens are unknown. Method: immunoSEQ multiplex PCR; TCRdb's copy keeps in-frame clones and lacks some. The table shows roughly 16,000 clones, with around 77% occurring only once. CD4+ T cells from unexposed donors were obtained before the COVID-19 pandemic (2011-2018). Isolation of CD4+ T cells took place after about eleven days in culture. Sequenced material: CD4+ T cells from PBMCs, cultured in vitro. The receptors come from a human donor in good health.

J is TRBJ1-1 and V is TRBV19; D is unresolved. V dropped 0 bases and J dropped 4 bases, with 12 bases sitting between them. The CDR3 loop spans 15 amino acids. The germline CDR1 and CDR2 sequences are LNHDA and SQIVND (reference sequence). The CDR3 loop is CASSIDPGKGTEAFF. CDR3 DNA: TGTGCCAGTAGTATAGATCCCGGGAAGGGCACTGAAGCTTTCTTT.

The V and J genes are TRBV19 and TRBJ1-1; TRBD1 matches at 9 bases. The ends lost 6 bases at V and 5 bases at J; junction bases unmatched: 7. The CDR3 is 14 amino acids. CDR1 is LNHDA and CDR2 is SQIVND in the germline V gene (reference sequence). The CDR3 loop is CASRNRGQGTEAFF. CDR3 bases: TGTGCCAGTAGGAACAGGGGGCAAGGGACTGAAGCTTTCTTT.